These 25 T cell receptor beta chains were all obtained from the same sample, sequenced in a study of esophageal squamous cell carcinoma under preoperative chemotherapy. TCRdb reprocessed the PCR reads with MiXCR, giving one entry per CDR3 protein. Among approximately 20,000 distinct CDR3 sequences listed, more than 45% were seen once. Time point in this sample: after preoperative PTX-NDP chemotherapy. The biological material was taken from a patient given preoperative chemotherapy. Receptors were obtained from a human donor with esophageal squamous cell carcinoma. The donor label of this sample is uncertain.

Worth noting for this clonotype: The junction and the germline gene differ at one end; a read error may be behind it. The CDR3 sequence: CASRKDRNTETQYF. For the CDR3, the DNA is TGTGCCAGCAGAAAGGACAGGAACACAGAGACGCAGTATTTT. The chain combines TRBV7-7 with TRBJ2-2, with TRBD1 matching 7 bases. The J call is doubtful: the DNA matches TRBJ2-3 better. CDR1 SSHAT and CDR2 FNYEAQ come from the germline V gene (reference sequence). This CDR3 comprises 14 residues.

DNA of the CDR3: TGTGCCAGCAGCTTAGACCTCCCGGACAATGAGCAGTACTTC. It specifies CASSLDLPDNEQYF. The chain carries TRBV7-9 and TRBJ2-1, with D possibly matching TRBD1 (5 bases). The J call may be faulty, since TRBJ2-7 better matches the DNA end. The CDR3 runs to 14 residues. Germline CDR1 and CDR2: SEHNR and FQNEAQ (reference sequence).

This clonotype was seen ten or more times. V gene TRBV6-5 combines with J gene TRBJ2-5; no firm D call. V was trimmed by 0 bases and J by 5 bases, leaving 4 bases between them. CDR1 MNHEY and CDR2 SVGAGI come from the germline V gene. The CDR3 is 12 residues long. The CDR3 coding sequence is TGTGCCAGCAGTTACTCGTACGAGACCCAGTACTTC. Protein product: CASSYSYETQYF.

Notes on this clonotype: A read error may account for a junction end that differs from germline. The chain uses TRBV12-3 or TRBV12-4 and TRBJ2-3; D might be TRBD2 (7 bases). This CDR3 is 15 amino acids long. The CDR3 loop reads CAARFGGRLQDTQYF. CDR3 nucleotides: TGTGCCGCGAGGTTCGGGGGGCGCCTCCAGGATACCCAGTATTTC.

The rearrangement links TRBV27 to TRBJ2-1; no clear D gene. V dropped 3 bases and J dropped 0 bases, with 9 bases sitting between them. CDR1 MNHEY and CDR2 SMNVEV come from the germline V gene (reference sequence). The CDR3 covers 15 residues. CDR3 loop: CASSFYGSSYNEQFF. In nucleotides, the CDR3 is TGTGCCAGCAGTTTTTACGGGTCCTCCTACAATGAGCAGTTCTTC.

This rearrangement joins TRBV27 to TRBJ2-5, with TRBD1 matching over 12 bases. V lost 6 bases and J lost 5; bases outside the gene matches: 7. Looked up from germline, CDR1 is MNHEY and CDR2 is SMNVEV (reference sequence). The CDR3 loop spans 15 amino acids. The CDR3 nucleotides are TGTGCCAGCAGCACCGGGACAGGGGGCGCTGAGACCCAGTACTTC. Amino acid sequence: CASSTGTGGAETQYF.

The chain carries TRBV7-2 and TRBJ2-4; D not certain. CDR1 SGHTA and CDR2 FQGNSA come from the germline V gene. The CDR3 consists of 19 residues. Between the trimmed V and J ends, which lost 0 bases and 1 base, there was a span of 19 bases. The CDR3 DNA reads TGTGCCAGCAGCTTAGCAGGGTCGGCGAGTAGTCTTGCCAAAAACATTCAGTACTTC. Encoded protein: CASSLAGSASSLAKNIQYF.

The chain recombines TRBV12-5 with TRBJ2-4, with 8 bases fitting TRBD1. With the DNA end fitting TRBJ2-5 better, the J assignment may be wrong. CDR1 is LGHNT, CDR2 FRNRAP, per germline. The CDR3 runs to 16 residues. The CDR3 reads CASGLPYGQGVETQYF. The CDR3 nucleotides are TGTGCTAGTGGTTTGCCCTACGGACAGGGTGTAGAGACCCAGTACTTC.

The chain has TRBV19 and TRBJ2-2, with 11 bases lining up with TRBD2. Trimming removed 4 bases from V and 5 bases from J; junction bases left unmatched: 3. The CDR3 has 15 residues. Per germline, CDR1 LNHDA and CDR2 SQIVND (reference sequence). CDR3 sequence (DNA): TGTGCCAGTAGTAAACTAGCGGGAGAAACCGGGGAGCTGTTTTTT. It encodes CASSKLAGETGELFF.

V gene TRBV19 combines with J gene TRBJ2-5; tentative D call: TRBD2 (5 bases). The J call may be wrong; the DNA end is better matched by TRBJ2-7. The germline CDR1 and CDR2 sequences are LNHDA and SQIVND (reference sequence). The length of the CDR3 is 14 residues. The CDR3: CASKGMSGTYEQYF. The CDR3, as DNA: TGTGCCAGTAAGGGTATGAGCGGTACCTACGAGCAGTACTTC.

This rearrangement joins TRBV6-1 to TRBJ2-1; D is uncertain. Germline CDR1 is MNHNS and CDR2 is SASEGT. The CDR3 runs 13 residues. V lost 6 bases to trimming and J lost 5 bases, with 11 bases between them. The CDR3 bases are TGTGCCAGCAGCAGGCAGAGCGACAATGAGCAGTTCTTC. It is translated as CASSRQSDNEQFF.

Here the CDR3 reads CASSLPGGSSDEQYF. The CDR3 nucleotides are TGTGCCAGCAGCTTACCGGGCGGGAGCAGCGACGAGCAGTACTTC. V is TRBV7-2 and J is TRBJ2-1; 7 nucleotides agree with TRBD2. The J call may be faulty, since TRBJ2-7 better matches the DNA end. The CDR3 has 15 residues. Germline CDR1 SGHTA, CDR2 FQGNSA.

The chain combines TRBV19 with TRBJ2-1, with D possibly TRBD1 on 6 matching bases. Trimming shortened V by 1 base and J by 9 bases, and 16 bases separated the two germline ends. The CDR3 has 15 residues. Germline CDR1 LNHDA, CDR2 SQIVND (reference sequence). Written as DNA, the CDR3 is TGTGCCAGTAGTATAGGGGCAGGGGCCGTGACTGAGCAGTTCTTC. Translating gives CASSIGAGAVTEQFF.

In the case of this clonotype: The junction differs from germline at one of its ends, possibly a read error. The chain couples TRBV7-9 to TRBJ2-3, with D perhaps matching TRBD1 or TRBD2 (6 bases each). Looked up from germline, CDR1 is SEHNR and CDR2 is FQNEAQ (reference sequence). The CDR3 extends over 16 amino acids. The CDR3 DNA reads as TGTGCCAGCAGCCCCGCGAGGCTGGGGGGCACAGATACTCAGTATTTC. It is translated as CASSPARLGGTDTQYF.

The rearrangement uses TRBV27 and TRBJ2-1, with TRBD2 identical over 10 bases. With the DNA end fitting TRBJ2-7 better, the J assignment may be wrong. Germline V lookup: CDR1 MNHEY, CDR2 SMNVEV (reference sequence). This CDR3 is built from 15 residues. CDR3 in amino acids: CASSWQLAGPYEQYF. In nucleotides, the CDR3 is TGTGCCAGCAGTTGGCAACTAGCGGGGCCCTACGAGCAGTACTTC.

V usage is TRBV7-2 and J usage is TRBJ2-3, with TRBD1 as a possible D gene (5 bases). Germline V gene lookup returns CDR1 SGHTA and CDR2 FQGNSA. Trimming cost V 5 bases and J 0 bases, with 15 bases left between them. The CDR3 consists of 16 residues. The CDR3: CASSKSTGSSTDTQYF. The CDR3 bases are TGTGCCAGCAGCAAATCCACAGGCTCCAGCACAGATACGCAGTATTTT.

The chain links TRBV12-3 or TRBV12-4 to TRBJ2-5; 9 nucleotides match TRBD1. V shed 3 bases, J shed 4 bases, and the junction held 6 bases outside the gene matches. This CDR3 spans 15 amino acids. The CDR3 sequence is CASSFTGGSRETQYF. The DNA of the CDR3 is TGTGCCAGCAGTTTTACAGGGGGCTCTCGAGAGACCCAGTACTTC.

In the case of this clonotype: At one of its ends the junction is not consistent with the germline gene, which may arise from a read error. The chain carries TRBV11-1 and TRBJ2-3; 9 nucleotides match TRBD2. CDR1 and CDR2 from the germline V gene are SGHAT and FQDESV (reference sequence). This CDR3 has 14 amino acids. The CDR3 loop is CAGSGGTAQSTQYF. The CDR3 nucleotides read TGTGCCGGGAGCGGGGGGACAGCCCAAAGTACGCAGTATTTC.

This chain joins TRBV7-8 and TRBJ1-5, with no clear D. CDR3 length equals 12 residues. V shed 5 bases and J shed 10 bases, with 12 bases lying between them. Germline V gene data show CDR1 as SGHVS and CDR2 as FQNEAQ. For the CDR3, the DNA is TGTGCCAGCAGCCGAGGTACGGAACCCCAGCATTTT. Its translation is CASSRGTEPQHF.

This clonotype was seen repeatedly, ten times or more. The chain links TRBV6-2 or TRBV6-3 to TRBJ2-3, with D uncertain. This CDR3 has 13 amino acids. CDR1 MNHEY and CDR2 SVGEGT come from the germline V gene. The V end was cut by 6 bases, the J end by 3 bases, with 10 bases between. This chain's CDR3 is CASSQDWTDTQYF. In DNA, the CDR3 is TGTGCCAGCAGCCAAGATTGGACAGATACGCAGTATTTT.

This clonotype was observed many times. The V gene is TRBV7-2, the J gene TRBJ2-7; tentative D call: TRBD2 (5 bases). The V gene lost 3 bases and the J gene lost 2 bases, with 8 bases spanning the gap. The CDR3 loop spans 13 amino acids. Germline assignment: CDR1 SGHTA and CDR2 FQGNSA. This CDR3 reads CASSFSGAYEQYF. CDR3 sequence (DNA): TGTGCCAGCAGCTTCTCCGGGGCCTACGAGCAGTACTTC.

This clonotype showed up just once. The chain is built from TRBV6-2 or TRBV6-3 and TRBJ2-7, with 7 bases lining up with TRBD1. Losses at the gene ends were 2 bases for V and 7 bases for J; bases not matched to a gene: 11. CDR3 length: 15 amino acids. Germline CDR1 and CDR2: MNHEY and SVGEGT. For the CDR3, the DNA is TGTGCCAGCAGTTACGATGGGATACAACAGGGGGAGCAGTACTTC. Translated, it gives CASSYDGIQQGEQYF.

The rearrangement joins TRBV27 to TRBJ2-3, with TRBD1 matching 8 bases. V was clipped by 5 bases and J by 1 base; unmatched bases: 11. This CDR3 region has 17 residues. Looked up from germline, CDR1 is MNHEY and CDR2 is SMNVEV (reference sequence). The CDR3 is CASSPPGQAARTDTQYF. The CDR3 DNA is TGTGCCAGCAGTCCCCCGGGACAGGCAGCCCGCACAGATACGCAGTATTTT.

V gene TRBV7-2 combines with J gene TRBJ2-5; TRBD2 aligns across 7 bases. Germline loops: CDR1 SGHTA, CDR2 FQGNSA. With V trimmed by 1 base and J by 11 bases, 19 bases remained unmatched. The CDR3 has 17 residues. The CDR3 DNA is TGTGCCAGCAGCTTAGTGAGGTGGGAGGGCCCGGGGAATGAGCAGTACTTC. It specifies CASSLVRWEGPGNEQYF.

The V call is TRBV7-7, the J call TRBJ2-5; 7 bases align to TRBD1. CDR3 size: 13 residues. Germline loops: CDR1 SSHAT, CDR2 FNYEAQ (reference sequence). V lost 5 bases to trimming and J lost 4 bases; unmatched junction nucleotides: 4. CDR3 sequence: CASSLTGTETQYF. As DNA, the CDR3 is TGTGCCAGCAGCCTGACAGGGACAGAGACCCAGTACTTC.